Below, 14 T cell receptor beta chains from the same sample are listed, as sequenced in a study of cytomegalovirus exposure and HLA in healthy donors. PCR was performed using 60 Vbeta and 13 Jbeta primers. The assay was immunoSEQ multiplex PCR, and TCRdb's table has in-frame clones only and misses some. The sample gives some 170,000 clones, roughly 85% of which show up once; 2% to 2.5% is in the top ten. The source material was PBMCs. The receptors come from a man between 40 and 49 years old in good health and CMV-seronegative.

The CDR3 region has the DNA TGTGCCAGCAGCCAAGATGCCGGGACAGGGTCAGATACGCAGTATTTT. Amino acids: CASSQDAGTGSDTQYF. J is TRBJ2-3 and V is TRBV4-2; TRBD1 aligns across 9 bases. J was trimmed by 4 bases and V by 0 bases; bases with no gene match: 5. This CDR3 is 16 amino acids long. The germline V gene has CDR1 LGHNA and CDR2 YNFKEQ.

J is TRBJ1-5 and V is TRBV19; 8 nucleotides line up with TRBD1. The CDR3 consists of 14 residues. Germline V gives CDR1 LNHDA, CDR2 SQIVND (reference sequence). Trimming took 5 bases from V and 7 from J; bases not matched to a gene: 7. This chain's CDR3 is CASSGQGATQPQHF. The CDR3 DNA is TGTGCCAGTAGTGGGCAGGGGGCGACCCAGCCCCAGCATTTT.

The chain links TRBV5-5 to TRBJ2-3; 9 positions match TRBD1. The CDR3 consists of 18 residues. V lost 4 bases, J lost 4 bases, and 16 bases stayed unmatched. Germline V gene lookup returns CDR1 SGHKS and CDR2 YYEKEE (reference sequence). CDR3 nucleotides: TGTGCCAGCAGCCCTTTTCTTCGGGACAGGGTTTTGGCAGATACGCAGTATTTT. Its translation is CASSPFLRDRVLADTQYF.

The chain combines TRBV7-2 with TRBJ1-5; D gene ambiguous. Trimming removed 5 bases from V and 6 bases from J, with 8 bases in between. The length of the CDR3 is 12 residues. Germline CDR1 SGHTA, CDR2 FQGNSA. The CDR3 is CASSRGVQPQHF. The CDR3 region has the DNA TGTGCCAGCAGCCGCGGGGTTCAGCCCCAGCATTTT.

V is TRBV5-1 and J is TRBJ2-2; 7 bases are a match to TRBD1. The V and J ends lost 0 bases and 6 bases, in that order; junction bases with no gene match: 5. This CDR3 region has 15 residues. Germline V gives CDR1 SGHRS, CDR2 YFSETQ. This CDR3 is CASSLGDSRSGELFF. The CDR3 nucleotides are TGCGCCAGCAGCTTGGGGGACAGTCGATCCGGGGAGCTGTTTTTT.

This chain links TRBV7-2 with TRBJ2-1; D call uncertain. Trimming shortened V by 4 bases and J by 0 bases, and 7 bases separated the two germline ends. The CDR3 is 14 residues long. Germline-derived CDR1 and CDR2 are SGHTA and FQGNSA. CDR3 in amino acids: CASSSPSSYNEQFF. CDR3 nucleotide sequence: TGTGCCAGCAGCTCCCCCAGCTCCTACAATGAGCAGTTCTTC.

The V call is TRBV6-4, the J call TRBJ2-7, with a tentative D call TRBD2 (6 bases). The V end lost 4 bases, the J end lost 5 bases, and 15 bases lay between the germline ends. CDR3 length equals 14 residues. From germline, CDR1 is MRHNA and CDR2 SNTAGT. CDR3 sequence reads: CASSVWAGSNEQYF. The CDR3 nucleotides are TGTGCCAGCAGTGTCTGGGCGGGATCCAACGAGCAGTACTTC.

About this clone: Other DNA sequences within the sample encode an identical CDR3. The chain employs TRBV28 and TRBJ1-5; 7 bases match TRBD1. J gave up 7 bases and V 2 bases, and 5 bases lay outside the gene matches. This CDR3 is built from 14 residues. Germline CDR1 is MDHEN and CDR2 is SYDVKM. The CDR3 bases are TGTGCCAGCAGTTTAGGTAGGGGGCGACAGCCCCAGCATTTT. Translating gives CASSLGRGRQPQHF.

CDR3 DNA: TGCGCCAGCAGCTTGAACCGAGCGGGGGATGTGGAGACCCAGTACTTC. Its translation: CASSLNRAGDVETQYF. The V call is TRBV5-1, the J call TRBJ2-5, with 8 bases lining up with TRBD2. J gave up 5 bases and V 1 base, and 10 bases lay outside the gene matches. Germline-derived CDR1 and CDR2 are SGHRS and YFSETQ. This CDR3 is 16 amino acids long.

V is TRBV5-4 and J is TRBJ1-2; D perhaps matches TRBD1 (6 bases). The CDR3 contains 15 residues. V was clipped by 4 bases and J by 0 bases, with 13 bases between them. In germline, CDR1 is SGHNT, CDR2 YYREEE (reference sequence). This CDR3 is CASSLDSLPNYGYTF. CDR3 nucleotide sequence: TGTGCCAGCAGCCTGGACAGTCTCCCTAACTATGGCTACACCTTC.

The gene calls are TRBV7-2 and TRBJ2-3; TRBD2 aligns across 9 bases. V shed 10 bases, J shed 3 bases, and the junction held 5 bases outside the gene matches. The CDR3 loop spans 13 amino acids. CDR1 and CDR2 (germline): SGHTA, FQGNSA. CDR3 sequence reads: CATCTSGTDTQYF. CDR3 coding DNA: TGTGCCACCTGTACTAGCGGGACAGATACGCAGTATTTT.

The table lists this clone with a count of one. The rearrangement uses TRBV7-2 and TRBJ1-1; D is unclear. Trimming stripped 1 base from V and 2 bases from J, with 8 bases between. Germline lookup yields CDR1 SGHTA and CDR2 FQGNSA. CDR3 size: 14 residues. The CDR3 here is CASSLVAPNTEAFF. The DNA of the CDR3 is TGTGCCAGCAGCTTAGTGGCACCTAACACTGAAGCTTTCTTT.

This clone occurred once. V usage is TRBV27 and J usage is TRBJ1-4, with a possible D match to TRBD1 (5 bases). The germline V and J ends were trimmed by 6 bases and 4 bases, with 12 bases remaining between them. Looked up from germline, CDR1 is MNHEY and CDR2 is SMNVEV (reference sequence). The CDR3 runs to 14 residues. DNA of the CDR3: TGTGCCAGCAGCCTCCAGGGCAATAATGAAAAACTGTTTTTT. Translating it yields CASSLQGNNEKLFF.

This sequence joins TRBV5-1 and TRBJ2-3, with D tentatively TRBD2 (5 bases). V lost 5 bases to trimming and J lost 2 bases, with 12 bases between them. CDR3 length: 14 residues. Germline CDR1 SGHRS, CDR2 YFSETQ. The DNA of the CDR3 is TGCGCCAGCAGTTTATCCGGGGTCACAGATACGCAGTATTTT. Translated: CASSLSGVTDTQYF.